A single sample is the source of the 5 T cell receptor beta chains below, sequenced in a study of response to subunit inactivated influenza vaccine. Each CDR3 protein is one row after TCRdb ran MiXCR on the RT-PCR reads. This repertoire shows some 640,000 distinct CDR3 sequences, approximately 13% found once; its top ten account for around 7%. The specimen comprised PBMCs from blood, sampled less than 15 days before vaccination. All receptors come from a man in his forties or fifties who received an inactivated influenza vaccine.

V gene TRBV20-1 combines with J gene TRBJ1-1, with D unclear. The CDR3 contains 12 residues. The V end was cut by 5 bases, the J end by 0 bases, with 7 bases between. Germline V CDR1 and CDR2: DFQATT, SNEGSKA (reference sequence). The CDR3 here is CSAPTVNTEAFF. CDR3 nucleotides: TGCAGTGCTCCGACGGTGAACACTGAAGCTTTCTTT.

In this sample, this clonotype turned up many times. The gene calls are TRBV7-2 and TRBJ2-3; tentative D call: TRBD2 (6 bases). Trimming took off 1 base at V and 5 bases at J, with 13 bases between the two ends. Germline CDR1 SGHTA, CDR2 FQGNSA. The CDR3 has 15 residues. The CDR3 reads CASSLEGRWRDTQYF. In nucleotides, the CDR3 is TGTGCCAGCAGCTTAGAAGGGAGGTGGAGAGATACGCAGTATTTT. The entire variable domain, with the rest obtained from reference TRBV7-2 and TRBJ2-3, is as follows: GAGVSQSPSNKVTEKGKDVELRCDPISGHTALYWYRQSLGQGLEFLIYFQGNSAPDKSGLPSDRFSAERTGGSVSTLTIQRTQQEDSAVYLCASSLEGRWRDTQYFGPGTRLTVL.

The chain carries TRBV27 and TRBJ1-1; maybe TRBD1 (6 bases). The CDR3 has 14 amino acids. Germline CDR1 is MNHEY and CDR2 is SMNVEV (reference sequence). The V end lost 3 bases, the J end lost 2 bases, and 10 bases lay between the germline ends. The CDR3 DNA sequence: TGTGCCAGCAGTTTCTCCAGGGGCAACACTGAAGCTTTCTTT. Translating it yields CASSFSRGNTEAFF.

V gene TRBV20-1 combines with J gene TRBJ2-7, with D maybe TRBD2 (6 bases). V shed 6 bases and J shed 2 bases, with 20 bases lying between them. The CDR3 contains 15 residues. From germline, CDR1 is DFQATT and CDR2 SNEGSKA (reference sequence). CDR3 bases: TGCAGTGCGCTCGGACTCACTAGCCCCACCTACGAGCAGTACTTC. Protein: CSALGLTSPTYEQYF.

The table lists this clonotype with a few counts. The chain carries TRBV10-3 and TRBJ2-1; the match to TRBD2 covers 11 bases. Germline V lookup: CDR1 ENHRY, CDR2 SYGVKD. This CDR3 is 15 amino acids long. The J segment lost 5 bases and the V segment lost 6 bases, leaving 6 bases of the junction unmatched. CDR3 sequence reads: CAIRETGLADNEQFF. CDR3 nucleotide sequence: TGTGCCATCAGAGAGACGGGACTAGCGGACAATGAGCAGTTCTTC.